The next 10 T cell receptor beta chains were all read from a single sample in a study of T cell responses to AZD1222 COVID-19 vaccine. Clones were sequenced by immunoSEQ multiplex PCR, and TCRdb holds only the in-frame ones, with some missing. The sample has some 110,000 clones, 90% seen once. This specimen was peripheral blood, taken 28 days after the second AZD1222 dose. These receptors all stem from an adult who received the AZD1222 COVID-19 vaccine.

This clone was recorded once. The V call is TRBV5-5, the J call TRBJ1-2; D possibly corresponds to TRBD1 (6 bases). Germline CDR1 reads SGHKS; CDR2 reads YYEKEE (reference sequence). The CDR3 extends over 14 amino acids. V dropped 5 bases and J dropped 4 bases, with 15 bases sitting between them. CDR3 DNA sequence: TGTGCCAGCAGGGAGGGGGACGGCCCCTATGGCTACACCTTC. Its protein product is CASREGDGPYGYTF.

The chain joins TRBV7-3 to TRBJ2-2, with no clear D. Germline lookup yields CDR1 SGHTA and CDR2 FQGTGA. V was trimmed by 4 bases and J by 6 bases, leaving 12 bases between them. The CDR3 covers 14 residues. CDR3 sequence (DNA): TGTGCCAGCAGCTCCAGCCCGAATGCCGGGGAGCTGTTTTTT. Protein: CASSSSPNAGELFF.

The V call is TRBV10-2, the J call TRBJ2-7, with a weak D call TRBD1 (6 bases). The germline V and J ends were trimmed by 6 bases and 7 bases, with 13 bases remaining between them. CDR1 WSHSY and CDR2 SAAADI come from the germline V gene. The CDR3 has 12 residues. The CDR3 protein is CASRDPGEEQYF. CDR3 sequence (DNA): TGCGCCAGCAGAGACCCAGGGGAAGAGCAGTACTTC.

The chain recombines TRBV12-3 or TRBV12-4 with TRBJ1-1; D unresolved. V was cut by 5 bases and J by 7 bases, with 8 bases left in between. CDR3 length: 11 residues. The CDR3 DNA follows: TGTGCCAGCAGTACGACATTTGAAGCTTTCTTT. Its protein is CASSTTFEAFF.

The gene calls are TRBV7-2 and TRBJ2-7; perhaps TRBD1 as D (5 bases). The CDR3 is made up of 14 amino acids. Germline V CDR1 and CDR2: SGHTA, FQGNSA. Trimming took 5 bases from V and 6 from J, leaving 17 bases between them. Here the CDR3 reads CASSVPPQGSEQYF. CDR3 sequence (DNA): TGTGCCAGCAGCGTCCCCCCCCAGGGTTCCGAGCAGTACTTC.

The rearrangement joins TRBV13 to TRBJ1-6, with unresolved D. Germline loops: CDR1 PRHDT, CDR2 FYEKMQ (reference sequence). The V and J ends lost 6 bases and 3 bases respectively, with 9 bases between them. The CDR3 is made up of 14 amino acids. The CDR3 DNA sequence: TGTGCCAGCAGTGAGGAGGGCTATAATTCACCCCTCCACTTT. Protein product: CASSEEGYNSPLHF.

This chain links TRBV23-1 with TRBJ2-7, with 8 bases fitting TRBD1. TRBV23-1 is sorted into the ORF group, with uncertain function. The CDR3 is 14 residues long. The ends lost 0 bases at V and 5 bases at J; junction bases unmatched: 3. CDR3 region: CASSQSGQGNEQYF. The DNA of the CDR3 is TGCGCCAGCAGTCAATCAGGACAGGGTAACGAGCAGTACTTC.

The V and J genes are TRBV10-1 and TRBJ1-1, with D possibly matching TRBD1 (5 bases). CDR1 is WNHNN, CDR2 SYGVQD, per germline (reference sequence). CDR3 size: 15 residues. Trimming left V 7 bases short and J 1 base short, with 16 bases between. The CDR3 region is CASNPRQGTNTEAFF. Written as DNA, the CDR3 is TGCGCCAGCAATCCTCGGCAGGGAACGAACACTGAAGCTTTCTTT.

The J gene is TRBJ2-5, the V gene TRBV7-3, with D possibly matching TRBD2 (7 bases). V was cut by 6 bases and J by 4 bases, with 15 bases left in between. This CDR3 region has 14 residues. CDR1 SGHTA and CDR2 FQGTGA come from the germline V gene. CDR3 sequence reads: CASRSAGAGETQYF. CDR3 nucleotides: TGTGCCAGCAGGTCTGCGGGGGCGGGAGAGACCCAGTACTTC.

The chain recombines TRBV5-6 with TRBJ2-2, with 10 bases matching TRBD1. The length of the CDR3 is 15 residues. Germline values: CDR1 SGHDT, CDR2 YYEEEE. V was clipped by 4 bases and J by 1 base; unmatched bases: 1. In DNA, the CDR3 is TGTGCCAGCAGCCGGACAGGGGGGAACACCGGGGAGCTGTTTTTT. Amino acid sequence: CASSRTGGNTGELFF.